This T cell receptor (beta chain) was recorded in a study of T cell responses to AZD1222 COVID-19 vaccine. The V and J ends lost 0 bases and 0 bases respectively, with 9 bases between them. Germline V gene sequence: CDR1 LGHNA, CDR2 YSLEER. The CDR3 is made up of 16 amino acids. A remark on this clone: What it binds is not known.

Study outcomes and limitations: Donors were largely white British and mainly female; clonal diversity was possibly underestimated. Scientists sampled the repertoires only once the peak T cell response had passed. Variant regions that are unmutated are reportedly the target of nearly half of spike-specific TCRs.

Measured with immunoSEQ multiplex PCR; TCRdb has only the in-frame clones, and not every one. The sample shows about 150,000 clones, 94% of them seen only once. Material: peripheral blood, obtained on day 0 of AZD1222 vaccination. The source of this sequence is an adult in good health. The genes are TRBV4-3 and TRBJ2-1; D call uncertain. Here the CDR3 DNA reads TGCGCCAGCAGCCAAGATCGCACCAACTCCTACAATGAGCAGTTCTTC. This encodes CASSQDRTNSYNEQFF.